This TCR beta chain stems from a study of early T cells in non-severe SARS-CoV-2 infection. A single record per CDR3 protein comes from TCRdb applying MiXCR to the 5' RACE reads. This table holds roughly 35,000 distinct CDR3 sequences, 3.9% found once. The germline gives CDR1 SGHAT, CDR2 FQNNGV. The germline V and J ends were trimmed by 0 bases and 3 bases, with 12 bases remaining between them. The CDR3 loop spans 15 amino acids. This clonotype has ten or more counts. The sample comprised whole blood. The chain joins TRBV11-2 to TRBJ2-7, with D unclear. The clonotype originates from an adult who was a healthcare worker with PCR-confirmed SARS-CoV-2 infection or an uninfected control (not recorded which). The CDR3, as DNA: TGTGCCAGCAGCTTAGAACAGCCCCCACACTACGAGCAGTACTTC. It is translated as CASSLEQPPHYEQYF. The variable domain in full, with the rest retrieved from reference TRBV11-2 and TRBJ2-7, is EAGVAQSPRYKIIEKRQSVAFWCNPISGHATLYWYQQILGQGPKLLIQFQNNGVVDDSQLPKDRFSAERLKGVDSTLKIQPAKLEDSAVYLCASSLEQPPHYEQYFGPGTRLTVT.